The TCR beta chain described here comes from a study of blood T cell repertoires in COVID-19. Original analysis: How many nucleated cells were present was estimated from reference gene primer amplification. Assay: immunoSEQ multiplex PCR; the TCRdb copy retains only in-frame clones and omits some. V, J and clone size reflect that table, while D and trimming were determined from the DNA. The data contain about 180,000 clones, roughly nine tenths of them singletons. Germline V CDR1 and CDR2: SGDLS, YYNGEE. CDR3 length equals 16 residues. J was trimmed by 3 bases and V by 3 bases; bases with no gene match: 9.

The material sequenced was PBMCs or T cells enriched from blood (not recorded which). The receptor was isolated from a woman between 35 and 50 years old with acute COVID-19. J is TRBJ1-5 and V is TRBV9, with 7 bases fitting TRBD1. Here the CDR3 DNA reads TGTGCCAGCAGCGCTTTCCGGGACAGAAACAATCAGCCCCAGCATTTT. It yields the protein CASSAFRDRNNQPQHF.